These 23 T cell receptor beta chains were sequenced from one sample in a study of graft-versus-host responses after intestinal transplantation. Assay used: immunoSEQ multiplex PCR; TCRdb lists only in-frame clones, some missing. Of 90,000 to 120,000 clones in the sample, over 80% were seen once. Their target antigens are unknown. This specimen consisted of unstimulated CD4+ T cells sorted from spleen or lymph node cells, obtained before transplant. The receptors derive from a human donor who was the organ donor for an intestinal transplant.

V usage is TRBV6-1 and J usage is TRBJ2-3; either TRBD1 or TRBD2 may fit D (5 bases each). In germline, CDR1 is MNHNS, CDR2 SASEGT. V was shortened by 6 bases and J by 6 bases, with 13 bases between the two germline ends. The CDR3 has 13 amino acids. The CDR3: CASSPGTRDTQYF. CDR3 DNA sequence: TGTGCCAGCAGCCCCGGGACGAGGGATACGCAGTATTTT.

The chain couples TRBV15 to TRBJ1-2; no definite D call. Germline CDR1 is LNHNV and CDR2 is YYDKDF (reference sequence). Trimming pared 1 base from V and 8 bases from J, leaving 20 bases between. The CDR3 has 16 residues. The CDR3 DNA is TGTGCCACCAGCAGAGTGGGCGCTTGGTGGGCGGACGGCTACACCTTC. This encodes CATSRVGAWWADGYTF.

On this clone itself: Other DNA sequences in this sample translate to the same CDR3. The chain has TRBV5-1 and TRBJ1-3; no definite D call. Germline V CDR1 and CDR2: SGHRS, YFSETQ. The CDR3 runs to 14 residues. Trimming took off 3 bases at V and 0 bases at J, with 7 bases between the two ends. Written as DNA, the CDR3 is TGCGCCAGCAGCTCGGGCTCCTCTGGAAACACCATATATTTT. Translated: CASSSGSSGNTIYF.

This rearrangement joins TRBV10-3 to TRBJ1-6; D unresolved. CDR1 is ENHRY, CDR2 SYGVKD, per germline. This CDR3 is built from 16 residues. V was shortened by 6 bases and J by 0 bases, with 12 bases between the two germline ends. CDR3 nucleotide sequence: TGTGCCATCAGAGATTCCGAGAGCTCCTATAATTCACCCCTCCACTTT. Its translation: CAIRDSESSYNSPLHF.

The chain uses TRBV4-1 and TRBJ2-2, with 11 bases fitting TRBD2. The germline V gene has CDR1 MGHRA and CDR2 YSYEKL. With 2 bases clipped from V and 8 bases from J, the junction kept 7 bases outside the gene matches. This CDR3 has 16 residues. The CDR3 here is CASSQRTSGSKGELFF. The CDR3 DNA follows: TGCGCCAGCAGCCAACGGACTAGCGGGTCGAAAGGGGAGCTGTTTTTT.

There are a few counts of this clone. This rearrangement joins TRBV10-3 to TRBJ1-4; D call uncertain. The CDR3 sequence is 13 residues long. V was shortened by 5 bases and J by 0 bases, with 4 bases between the two germline ends. The germline gives CDR1 ENHRY, CDR2 SYGVKD. CDR3 in DNA: TGTGCCATCAGTCGGGCAACTAATGAAAAACTGTTTTTT. This gives the protein CAISRATNEKLFF.

This clone was found once. The V call is TRBV6-6, the J call TRBJ2-2; the D is unclear. CDR3 size: 14 residues. The V end was cut by 0 bases, the J end by 5 bases, with 7 bases between. Germline values: CDR1 MNHNY, CDR2 SVGAGI (reference sequence). CDR3 loop: CASSYSRRTGELFF. CDR3 DNA sequence: TGTGCCAGCAGTTACTCTCGGCGAACCGGGGAGCTGTTTTTT.

The V and J genes are TRBV2 and TRBJ2-2; 8 nucleotides align to TRBD1. The CDR3 is 16 residues long. V lost 1 base and J lost 6; bases outside the gene matches: 7. CDR1 is SNHLY, CDR2 FYNNEI, per germline. This chain's CDR3 is CASSEVQGAPAGELFF. The CDR3 DNA follows: TGTGCCAGCAGTGAAGTTCAGGGGGCGCCGGCCGGGGAGCTGTTTTTT.

V and J are TRBV5-8 and TRBJ2-3; D unresolved. CDR3 length: 13 amino acids. The germline V gene has CDR1 SGHTS and CDR2 YDEGEE. Trimming shortened V by 1 base and J by 1 base, and 4 bases separated the two germline ends. In DNA, the CDR3 is TGTGCCAGCAGCTTGTCTGGCACAGATACGCAGTATTTT. It translates to CASSLSGTDTQYF.

This clone is a singleton in its sample. The chain employs TRBV6-5 and TRBJ2-7; weak D call: TRBD2 (5 bases). The V gene's germline CDR1 is MNHEY and CDR2 SVGAGI. The CDR3 consists of 14 residues. V lost 6 bases to trimming and J lost 3 bases, with 15 bases between them. The DNA of the CDR3 is TGTGCCAGCAGGAAACCAGGAGGTTTCTACGAGCAGTACTTC. It is translated as CASRKPGGFYEQYF.

This chain connects TRBV11-2 to TRBJ2-3, with a weak D call TRBD2 (6 bases). CDR1 and CDR2 from the germline V gene are SGHAT and FQNNGV. This CDR3 has 14 amino acids. The ends were cut back, 5 bases at V and 7 bases at J, with 16 bases in the middle. CDR3 DNA sequence: TGTGCCAGCAGCGAGATGGGACTTACCCATACGCAGTATTTT. Its protein is CASSEMGLTHTQYF.

The genes are TRBV6-4 and TRBJ1-1; D remains unclear. Germline CDR1 is MRHNA and CDR2 is SNTAGT. The CDR3 length is 14 residues. V was cut by 6 bases and J by 10 bases, with 21 bases left in between. The CDR3 coding sequence is TGTGCCAGCAGCCCTTCGGCCTCGGCGCTTGGAGCTTTCTTT. It is translated as CASSPSASALGAFF.

The J gene is TRBJ2-3, the V gene TRBV7-2; unclear D gene. Germline lookup yields CDR1 SGHTA and CDR2 FQGNSA. Trimming shortened V by 2 bases and J by 0 bases, and 6 bases separated the two germline ends. This CDR3 spans 14 amino acids. CDR3 in DNA: TGTGCCAGCAGCTTACTAACTAGCACAGATACGCAGTATTTT. As protein: CASSLLTSTDTQYF.

The chain carries TRBV5-6 and TRBJ2-2; D not certain. Germline V gives CDR1 SGHDT, CDR2 YYEEEE. The V end lost 2 bases, the J end lost 2 bases, and 7 bases lay between the germline ends. This CDR3 contains 14 residues. The CDR3 bases are TGTGCCAGCAGCTTACAACCCAACACCGGGGAGCTGTTTTTT. Translation: CASSLQPNTGELFF.

The chain joins TRBV7-8 to TRBJ1-1, with TRBD1 as a possible D gene (6 bases). CDR3 length: 13 residues. V lost 9 bases and J lost 0, with 11 bases in between. Germline values: CDR1 SGHVS, CDR2 FQNEAQ. The CDR3 nucleotides read TGTGCCAGTAGCAGGGGCCTGAACACTGAAGCTTTCTTT. Amino acid sequence: CASSRGLNTEAFF.

This chain uses TRBV4-1 with TRBJ2-3; 10 nucleotides match TRBD2. Germline assignment: CDR1 MGHRA and CDR2 YSYEKL. The J segment lost 10 bases and the V segment lost 4 bases, leaving 8 bases of the junction unmatched. The CDR3 is 14 amino acids. The CDR3 DNA follows: TGCGCCAGCAGCCCGATGAACGGACTAGCGGCGCAGTATTTT. It specifies CASSPMNGLAAQYF.

The genes are TRBV6-1 and TRBJ2-7, with 9 bases aligning to TRBD1. Trimming removed 7 bases from V and 0 bases from J; junction bases left unmatched: 7. Germline loops: CDR1 MNHNS, CDR2 SASEGT. This CDR3 contains 15 residues. CDR3 sequence: CASTPDRGFSYEQYF. DNA of the CDR3: TGTGCCAGCACGCCCGACAGGGGGTTCTCCTACGAGCAGTACTTC.

The V and J genes are TRBV5-5 and TRBJ2-6; the match to TRBD1 covers 8 bases. V was clipped by 0 bases and J by 2 bases; unmatched bases: 4. The CDR3 has 17 amino acids. Per the germline V gene, CDR1 is SGHKS and CDR2 is YYEKEE (reference sequence). CDR3 loop: CASSLGQGLPGANVLTF. The CDR3 region has the DNA TGTGCCAGCAGCTTGGGACAGGGGTTACCTGGGGCCAACGTCCTGACTTTC.

This chain joins TRBV6-1 and TRBJ2-1; maybe TRBD2 (5 bases). Germline loops: CDR1 MNHNS, CDR2 SASEGT. V lost 1 base, J lost 4 bases, and 11 bases lay in between. The CDR3 runs 15 residues. CDR3 nucleotides: TGTGCCAGCAGTGAAGGGTTAGCGCCGTACAATGAGCAGTTCTTC. Translating gives CASSEGLAPYNEQFF.

For this clone: Distinct nucleotide sequences in the sample also encode this CDR3. CDR3 region: CASSSDFYEQYF. The CDR3 DNA sequence: TGTGCCAGCAGCAGCGACTTCTACGAGCAGTACTTC. V usage is TRBV2 and J usage is TRBJ2-7; D is ambiguous. The CDR3 covers 12 residues. CDR1 is SNHLY and CDR2 is FYNNEI in the germline V gene. V was shortened by 6 bases and J by 3 bases, with 9 bases between the two germline ends.

This clone was observed a handful of times. The rearrangement uses TRBV7-8 and TRBJ2-1; D is unresolved. The CDR3 sequence is 11 residues long. The V end lost 8 bases, the J end lost 4 bases, and 6 bases lay between the germline ends. CDR1 and CDR2 (germline): SGHVS, FQNEAQ. CDR3 loop: CASGGYNEQFF. As DNA, the CDR3 is TGTGCCAGCGGCGGATACAATGAGCAGTTCTTC.

By share, this clone counts as medium-sized. V is TRBV5-1 and J is TRBJ1-4, with 8 bases fitting TRBD1. Germline CDR1 reads SGHRS; CDR2 reads YFSETQ. V shed 4 bases and J 8 bases; nucleotides not matched to a gene: 7. The CDR3 is made up of 14 amino acids. The CDR3 DNA follows: TGCGCCAGCAGCAACGGACAGGGAGTCGAAAAACTGTTTTTT. It yields the protein CASSNGQGVEKLFF. Full variable domain (missing parts from reference TRBV5-1 and TRBJ1-4): KAGVTQTPRYLIKTRGQQVTLSCSPISGHRSVSWYQQTPGQGLQFLFEYFSETQRNKGNFPGRFSGRQFSNSRSEMNVSTLELGDSALYLCASSNGQGVEKLFFGSGTQLSVL.

This sequence joins TRBV5-8 and TRBJ2-7, with D perhaps TRBD1 (5 bases). There are 13 residues in the CDR3. With 6 bases removed from V and 0 bases from J, the gap between germline ends came to 10 bases. Per germline, CDR1 SGHTS and CDR2 YDEGEE. CDR3 residues: CASIHRSSYEQYF. In DNA form, the CDR3 reads TGTGCCAGCATCCACAGGAGCTCCTACGAGCAGTACTTC.